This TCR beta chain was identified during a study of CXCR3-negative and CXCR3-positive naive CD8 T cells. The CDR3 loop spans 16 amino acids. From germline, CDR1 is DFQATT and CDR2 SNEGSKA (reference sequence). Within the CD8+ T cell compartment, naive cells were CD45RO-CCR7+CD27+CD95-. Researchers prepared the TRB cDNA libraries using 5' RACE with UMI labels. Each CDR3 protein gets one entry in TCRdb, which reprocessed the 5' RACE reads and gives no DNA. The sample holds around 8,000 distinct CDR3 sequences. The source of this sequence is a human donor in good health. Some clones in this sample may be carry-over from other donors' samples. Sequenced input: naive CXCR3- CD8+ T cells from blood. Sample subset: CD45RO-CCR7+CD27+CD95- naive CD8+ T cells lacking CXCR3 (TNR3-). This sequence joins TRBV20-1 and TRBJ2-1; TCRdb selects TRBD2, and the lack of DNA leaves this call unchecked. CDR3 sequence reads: CSARDIGTSGYNEQFF.